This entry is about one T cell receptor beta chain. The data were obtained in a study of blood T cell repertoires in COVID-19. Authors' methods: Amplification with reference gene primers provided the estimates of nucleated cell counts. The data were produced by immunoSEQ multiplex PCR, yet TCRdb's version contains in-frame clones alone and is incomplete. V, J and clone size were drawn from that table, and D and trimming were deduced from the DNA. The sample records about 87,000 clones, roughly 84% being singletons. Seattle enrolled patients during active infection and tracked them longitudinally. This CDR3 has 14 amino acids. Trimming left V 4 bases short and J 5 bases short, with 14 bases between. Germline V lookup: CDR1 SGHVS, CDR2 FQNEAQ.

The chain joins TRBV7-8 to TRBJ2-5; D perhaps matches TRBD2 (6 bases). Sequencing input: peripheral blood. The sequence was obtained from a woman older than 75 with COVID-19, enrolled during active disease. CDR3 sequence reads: CASSSSWGRETQYF. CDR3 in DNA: TGTGCCAGCAGCTCAAGTTGGGGGAGGGAGACCCAGTACTTC.